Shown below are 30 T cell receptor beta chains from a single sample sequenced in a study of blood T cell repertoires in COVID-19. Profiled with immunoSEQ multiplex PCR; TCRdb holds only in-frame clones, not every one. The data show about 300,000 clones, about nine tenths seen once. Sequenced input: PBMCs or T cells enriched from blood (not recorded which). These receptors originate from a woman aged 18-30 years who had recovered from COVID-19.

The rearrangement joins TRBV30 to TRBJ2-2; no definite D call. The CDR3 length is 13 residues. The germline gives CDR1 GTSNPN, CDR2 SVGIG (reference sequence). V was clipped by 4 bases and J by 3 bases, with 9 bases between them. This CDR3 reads CAWTRWDTGELFF. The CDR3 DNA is TGTGCCTGGACGCGGTGGGACACCGGGGAGCTGTTTTTT.

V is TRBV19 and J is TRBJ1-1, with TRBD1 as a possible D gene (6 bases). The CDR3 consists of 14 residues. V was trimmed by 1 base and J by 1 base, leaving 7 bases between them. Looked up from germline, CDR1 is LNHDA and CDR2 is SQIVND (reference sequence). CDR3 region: CASSIVGGNTEAFF. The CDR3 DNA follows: TGTGCCAGTAGTATAGTAGGGGGGAACACTGAAGCTTTCTTT.

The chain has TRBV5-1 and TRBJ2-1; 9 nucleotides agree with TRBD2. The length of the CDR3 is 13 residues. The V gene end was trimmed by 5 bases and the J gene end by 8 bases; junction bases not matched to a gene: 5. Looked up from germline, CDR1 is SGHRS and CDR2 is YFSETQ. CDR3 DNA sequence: TGCGCCAGCAGGGGCGGGGGGGCCTATGAGCAGTTCTTC. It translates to CASRGGGAYEQFF.

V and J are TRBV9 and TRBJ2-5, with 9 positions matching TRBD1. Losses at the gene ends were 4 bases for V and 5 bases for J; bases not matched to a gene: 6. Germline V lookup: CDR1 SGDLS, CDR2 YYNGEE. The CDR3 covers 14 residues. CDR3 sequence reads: CASSYKDRGETQYF. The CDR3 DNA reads TGTGCCAGCAGCTATAAGGACAGGGGTGAGACCCAGTACTTC.

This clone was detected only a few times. CDR3 amino acids: CASTFGGLGVSGANVLTF. CDR3 nucleotides: TGTGCCAGTACTTTTGGGGGACTAGGGGTCTCTGGGGCCAACGTCCTGACTTTC. J is TRBJ2-6 and V is TRBV19; the match to TRBD2 covers 8 bases. CDR3 length equals 18 residues. The germline gives CDR1 LNHDA, CDR2 SQIVND (reference sequence). The ends lost 7 bases at V and 0 bases at J; junction bases unmatched: 11.

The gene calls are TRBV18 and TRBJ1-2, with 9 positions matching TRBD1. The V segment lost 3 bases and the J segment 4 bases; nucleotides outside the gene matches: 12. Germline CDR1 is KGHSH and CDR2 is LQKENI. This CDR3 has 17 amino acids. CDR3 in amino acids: CASSPTPTGGNGYGYTF. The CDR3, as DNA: TGTGCCAGCTCACCCACCCCTACAGGGGGCAATGGCTATGGCTACACCTTC.

The CDR3 loop reads CASQTIVGPLGELFF. CDR3 sequence (DNA): TGTGCCAGCCAAACCATTGTGGGGCCCCTGGGGGAGCTGTTTTTT. The J gene is TRBJ2-2, the V gene TRBV11-2; the D gene is possibly TRBD1 (5 bases). With 8 bases removed from V and 8 bases from J, the gap between germline ends came to 21 bases. The CDR3 length is 15 residues. Per germline, CDR1 SGHAT and CDR2 FQNNGV. Looking up the rest from reference TRBV11-2 and TRBJ2-2 gives the full variable domain: EAGVAQSPRYKIIEKRQSVAFWCNPISGHATLYWYQQILGQGPKLLIQFQNNGVVDDSQLPKDRFSAERLKGVDSTLKIQPAKLEDSAVYLCASQTIVGPLGELFFGEGSRLTVL.

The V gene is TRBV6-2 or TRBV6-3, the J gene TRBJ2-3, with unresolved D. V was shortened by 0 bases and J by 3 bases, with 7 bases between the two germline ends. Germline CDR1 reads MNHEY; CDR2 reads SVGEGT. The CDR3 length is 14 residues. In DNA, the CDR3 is TGTGCCAGCAGTTACTCGTCCGAGACAGATACGCAGTATTTT. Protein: CASSYSSETDTQYF.

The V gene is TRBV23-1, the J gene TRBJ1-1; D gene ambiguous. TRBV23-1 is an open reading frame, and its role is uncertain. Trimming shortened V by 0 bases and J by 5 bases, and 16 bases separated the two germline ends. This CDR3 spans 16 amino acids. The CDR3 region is CASSQSIRGRMTEAFF. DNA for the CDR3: TGCGCCAGCAGTCAATCGATACGGGGTCGGATGACTGAAGCTTTCTTT.

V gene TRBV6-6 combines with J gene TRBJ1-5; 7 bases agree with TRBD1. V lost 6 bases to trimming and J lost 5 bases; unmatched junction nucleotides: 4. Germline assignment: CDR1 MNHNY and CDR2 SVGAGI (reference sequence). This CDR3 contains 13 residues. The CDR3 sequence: CASRQGVHQPQHF. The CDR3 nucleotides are TGTGCCAGCAGGCAGGGGGTACATCAGCCCCAGCATTTT.

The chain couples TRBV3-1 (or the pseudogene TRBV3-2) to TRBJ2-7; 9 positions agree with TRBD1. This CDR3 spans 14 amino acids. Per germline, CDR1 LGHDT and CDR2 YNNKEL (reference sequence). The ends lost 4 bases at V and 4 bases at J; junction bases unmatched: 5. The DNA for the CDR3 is TGTGCCAGCAGCCCCGGGACAGGGTCATACGAGCAGTACTTC. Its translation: CASSPGTGSYEQYF.

CDR3 loop: CASSSEPNTGMVNSPLHF. As DNA, the CDR3 is TGTGCCAGTAGTTCCGAACCCAACACAGGGATGGTAAATTCACCCCTCCACTTT. The V and J genes are TRBV19 and TRBJ1-6, with a weak D call TRBD1 (6 bases). CDR1 and CDR2 (germline): LNHDA, SQIVND (reference sequence). CDR3 length equals 18 residues. Trimming removed 5 bases from V and 7 bases from J, with 24 bases in between.

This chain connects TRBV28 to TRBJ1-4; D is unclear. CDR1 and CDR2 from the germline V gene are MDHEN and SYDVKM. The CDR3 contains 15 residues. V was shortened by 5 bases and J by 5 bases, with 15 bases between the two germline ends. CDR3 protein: CASSLYSDLNEKLFF. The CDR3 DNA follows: TGTGCCAGCAGTCTCTACTCCGACTTGAATGAAAAACTGTTTTTT.

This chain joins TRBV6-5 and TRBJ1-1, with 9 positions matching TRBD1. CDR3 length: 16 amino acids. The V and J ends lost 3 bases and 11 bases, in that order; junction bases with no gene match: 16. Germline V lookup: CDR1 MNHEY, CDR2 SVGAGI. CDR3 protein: CASSYNGQGLGFRAFF. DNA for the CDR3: TGTGCCAGCAGTTATAACGGACAGGGGTTGGGGTTTAGGGCTTTCTTT.

The CDR3 DNA reads TGTGCCAGCAGCTTAGGGGATCAACAGGGGACCCAGTACTTC. It translates to CASSLGDQQGTQYF. V usage is TRBV7-3 and J usage is TRBJ2-5, with a weak D call TRBD1 (6 bases). V lost 2 bases and J lost 7, with 14 bases in between. CDR1 SGHTA and CDR2 FQGTGA come from the germline V gene. This CDR3 is built from 14 residues.

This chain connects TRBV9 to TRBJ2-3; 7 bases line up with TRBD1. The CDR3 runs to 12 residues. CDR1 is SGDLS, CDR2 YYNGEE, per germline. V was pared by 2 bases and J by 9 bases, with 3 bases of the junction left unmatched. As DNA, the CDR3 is TGTGCCAGCAGCGTCACAGGGGACACGCAGTATTTT. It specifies CASSVTGDTQYF.

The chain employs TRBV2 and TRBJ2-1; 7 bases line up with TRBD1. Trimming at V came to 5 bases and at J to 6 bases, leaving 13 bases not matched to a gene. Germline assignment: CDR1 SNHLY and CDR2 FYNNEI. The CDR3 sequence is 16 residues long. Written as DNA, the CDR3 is TGTGCCAGCAGTTCCATTACAGGGGCGACAAGCAATGAGCAGTTCTTC. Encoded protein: CASSSITGATSNEQFF.

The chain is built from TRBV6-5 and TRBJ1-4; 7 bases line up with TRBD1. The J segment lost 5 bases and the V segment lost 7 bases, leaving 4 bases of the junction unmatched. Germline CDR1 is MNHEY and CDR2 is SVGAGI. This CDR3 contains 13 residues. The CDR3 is CASMDRLNEKLFF. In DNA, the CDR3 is TGTGCCAGCATGGACAGGCTAAATGAAAAACTGTTTTTT.

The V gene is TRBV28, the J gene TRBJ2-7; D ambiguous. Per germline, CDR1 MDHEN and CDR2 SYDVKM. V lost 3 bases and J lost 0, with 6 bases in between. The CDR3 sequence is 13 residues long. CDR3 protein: CASSFTDSYEQYF. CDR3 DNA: TGTGCCAGCAGTTTTACAGACTCCTACGAGCAGTACTTC.

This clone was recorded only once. CDR3 amino acids: CASSPWPFVGYTF. CDR3 sequence (DNA): TGCGCCAGCAGCCCTTGGCCATTCGTTGGCTACACCTTC. The chain is built from TRBV10-2 and TRBJ1-2; D is unclear. Trimming cost V 6 bases and J 7 bases, with 15 bases left between them. Germline V CDR1 and CDR2: WSHSY, SAAADI. CDR3 size: 13 residues.

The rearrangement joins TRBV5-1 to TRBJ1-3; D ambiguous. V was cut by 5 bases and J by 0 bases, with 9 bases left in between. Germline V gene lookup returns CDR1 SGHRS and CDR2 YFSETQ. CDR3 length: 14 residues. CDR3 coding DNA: TGCGCCAGCAGGTCATTTGTCTCTGGAAACACCATATATTTT. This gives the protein CASRSFVSGNTIYF.

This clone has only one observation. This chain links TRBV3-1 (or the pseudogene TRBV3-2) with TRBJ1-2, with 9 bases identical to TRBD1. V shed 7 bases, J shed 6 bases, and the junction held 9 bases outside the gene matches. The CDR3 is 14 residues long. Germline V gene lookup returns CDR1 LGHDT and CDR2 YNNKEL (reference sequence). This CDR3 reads CASTQTGGEDGYTF. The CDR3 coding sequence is TGTGCCAGCACCCAGACAGGGGGAGAAGATGGCTACACCTTC.

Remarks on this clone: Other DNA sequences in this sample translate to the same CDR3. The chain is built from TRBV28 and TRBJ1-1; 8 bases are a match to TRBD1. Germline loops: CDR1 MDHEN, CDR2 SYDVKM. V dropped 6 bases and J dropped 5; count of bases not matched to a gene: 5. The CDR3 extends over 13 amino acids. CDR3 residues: CASRLTGGTEAFF. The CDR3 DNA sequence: TGTGCCAGCAGGCTAACAGGGGGGACTGAAGCTTTCTTT.

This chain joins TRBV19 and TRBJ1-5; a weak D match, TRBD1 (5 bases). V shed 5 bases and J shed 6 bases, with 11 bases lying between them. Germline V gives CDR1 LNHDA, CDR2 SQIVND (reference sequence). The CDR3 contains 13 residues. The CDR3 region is CASSGGGGQPQHF. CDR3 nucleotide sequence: TGTGCCAGTAGTGGGGGAGGCGGTCAGCCCCAGCATTTT. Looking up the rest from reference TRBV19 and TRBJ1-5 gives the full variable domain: DGGITQSPKYLFRKEGQNVTLSCEQNLNHDAMYWYRQDPGQGLRLIYYSQIVNDFQKGDIAEGYSVSREKKESFPLTVTSAQKNPTAFYLCASSGGGGQPQHFGDGTRLSIL.

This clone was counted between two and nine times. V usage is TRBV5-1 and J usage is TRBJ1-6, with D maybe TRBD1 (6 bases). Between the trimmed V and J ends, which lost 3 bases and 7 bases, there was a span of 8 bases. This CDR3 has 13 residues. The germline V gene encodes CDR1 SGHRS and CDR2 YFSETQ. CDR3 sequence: CASSSDSNSPLHF. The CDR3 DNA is TGCGCCAGCAGCTCGGACAGCAATTCACCCCTCCACTTT.

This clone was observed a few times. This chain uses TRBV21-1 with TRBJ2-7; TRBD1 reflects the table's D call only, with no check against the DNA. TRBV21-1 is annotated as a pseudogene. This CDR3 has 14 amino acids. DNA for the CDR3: TGTGCCAGCAGCAAAGGGACAGCTTCCTACGAGCAGTACTTC. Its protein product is CASSKGTASYEQYF.

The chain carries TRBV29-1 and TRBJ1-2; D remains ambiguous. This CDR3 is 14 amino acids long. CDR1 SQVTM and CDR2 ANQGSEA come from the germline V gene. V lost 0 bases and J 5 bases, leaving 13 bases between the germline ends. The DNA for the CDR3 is TGCAGCGTTGAAGAACGTAAAACGGTTTATGGCTACACCTTC. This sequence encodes CSVEERKTVYGYTF.

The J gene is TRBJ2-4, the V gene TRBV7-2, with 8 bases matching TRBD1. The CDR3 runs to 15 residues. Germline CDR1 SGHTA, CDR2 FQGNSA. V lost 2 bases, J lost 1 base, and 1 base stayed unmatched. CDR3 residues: CASSLRQGAKNIQYF. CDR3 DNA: TGTGCCAGCAGCTTAAGACAGGGGGCCAAAAACATTCAGTACTTC.

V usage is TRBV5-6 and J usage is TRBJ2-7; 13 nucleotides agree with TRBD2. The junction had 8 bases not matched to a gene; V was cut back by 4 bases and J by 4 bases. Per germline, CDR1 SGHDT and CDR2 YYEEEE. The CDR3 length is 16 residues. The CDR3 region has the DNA TGTGCCAGCAGCCAATTAACTAGCGGGAGGGCTTACGAGCAGTACTTC. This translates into CASSQLTSGRAYEQYF.

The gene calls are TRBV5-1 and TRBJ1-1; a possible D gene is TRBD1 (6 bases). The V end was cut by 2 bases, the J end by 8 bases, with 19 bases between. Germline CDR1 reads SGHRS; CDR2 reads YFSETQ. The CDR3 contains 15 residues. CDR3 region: CASSLTRDIGTEAFF. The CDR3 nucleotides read TGCGCCAGCAGCTTAACCCGGGACATCGGTACAGAAGCTTTCTTT.